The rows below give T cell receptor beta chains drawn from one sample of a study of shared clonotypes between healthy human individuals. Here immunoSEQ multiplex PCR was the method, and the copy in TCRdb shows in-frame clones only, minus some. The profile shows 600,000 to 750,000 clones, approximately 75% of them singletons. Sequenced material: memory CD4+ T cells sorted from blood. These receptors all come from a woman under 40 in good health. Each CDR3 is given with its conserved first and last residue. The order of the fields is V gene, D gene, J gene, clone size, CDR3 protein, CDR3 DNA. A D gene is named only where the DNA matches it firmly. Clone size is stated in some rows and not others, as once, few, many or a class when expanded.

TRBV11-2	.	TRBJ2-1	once	CASSLHSILGYNEQFF	TGTGCCAGCAGCTTACACTCAATATTGGGATACAATGAGCAGTTCTTC
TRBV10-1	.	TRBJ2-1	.	CASSVGREQFF	TGCGCCAGCAGTGTAGGTCGCGAGCAGTTCTTC
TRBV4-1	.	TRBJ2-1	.	CASSQASVQGKGNEQFF	TGCGCCAGCAGCCAGGCCTCAGTGCAGGGGAAGGGCAATGAGCAGTTCTTC
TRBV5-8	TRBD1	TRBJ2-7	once	CASSLPPRQGTYEQYF	TGTGCCAGCAGCTTGCCCCCGAGACAGGGGACCTACGAGCAGTACTTC
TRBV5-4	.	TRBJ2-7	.	CASSRETGVREQYF	TGTGCCAGCAGCCGTGAGACGGGTGTACGCGAGCAGTACTTC
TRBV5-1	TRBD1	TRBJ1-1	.	CASRADRDRVEAFF	TGCGCCAGCAGAGCGGACCGGGACAGGGTTGAAGCTTTCTTT
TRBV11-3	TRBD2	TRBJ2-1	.	CASSSGPGLEGEQFF	TGTGCCAGCAGCTCAGGCCCGGGACTAGAGGGTGAGCAGTTCTTC
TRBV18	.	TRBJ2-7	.	CASSSRDYEQYF	TGTGCCAGCTCATCCCGGGACTACGAGCAGTACTTC
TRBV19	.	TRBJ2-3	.	CASSIVWDFDTQYF	TGTGCCAGTAGTATAGTTTGGGACTTTGATACGCAGTATTTT
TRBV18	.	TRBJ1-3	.	CASSPRRGDSGNTIYF	TGTGCCAGCTCACCCCGTAGGGGTGACTCTGGAAACACCATATATTTT
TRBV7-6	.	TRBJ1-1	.	CASSPRGGRTEAFF	TGTGCCAGCAGCCCCCGGGGAGGTCGAACTGAAGCTTTCTTT
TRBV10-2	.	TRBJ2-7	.	CASIGPTGAEQYF	TGCGCCAGCATAGGCCCCACAGGCGCCGAGCAGTACTTC
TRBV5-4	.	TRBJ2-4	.	CASSILSRTKNIQYF	TGTGCCAGCAGCATCCTTAGCAGAACCAAAAACATTCAGTACTTC
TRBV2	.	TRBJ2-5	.	CASSQAPQTQYF	TGTGCCAGCAGTCAGGCTCCGCAGACCCAGTACTTC
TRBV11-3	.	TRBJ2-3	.	CASSLGGLMDTQYF	TGTGCCAGCAGCTTAGGAGGTCTCATGGATACGCAGTATTTT
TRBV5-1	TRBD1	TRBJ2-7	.	CASSFNRGRSYEQYF	TGCGCCAGCAGCTTCAACAGGGGGCGGTCCTACGAGCAGTACTTC
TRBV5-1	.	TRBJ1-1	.	CASSRPENTEAFF	TGCGCCAGCAGCCGTCCAGAGAACACTGAAGCTTTCTTT
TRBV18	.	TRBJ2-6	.	CASSPTVEWGPSISGANVLTF	TGTGCCAGCTCACCGACAGTAGAATGGGGACCGAGTATCTCTGGGGCCAACGTCCTGACTTTC
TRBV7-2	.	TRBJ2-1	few	CASSLAHEQFF	TGTGCCAGCAGTTTAGCACACGAGCAGTTCTTC
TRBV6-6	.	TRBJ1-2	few	CASSYGQDYYYTF	TGTGCCAGCAGTTACGGGCAGGACTATTACTACACCTTC
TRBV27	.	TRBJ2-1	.	CASSWFAEQFF	TGTGCCAGCAGTTGGTTCGCCGAGCAGTTCTTC
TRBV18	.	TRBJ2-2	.	CASSLQGFAGELFF	TGTGCCAGCTCACTTCAGGGCTTCGCCGGGGAGCTGTTTTTT
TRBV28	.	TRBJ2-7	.	CASSLDGGSSSYEQYF	TGTGCCAGCAGTTTAGACGGGGGATCCAGCTCCTACGAGCAGTACTTC
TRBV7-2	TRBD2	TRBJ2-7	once	CASSTRSSGTLSYEQYF	TGTGCCAGCAGCACACGATCTAGCGGGACCCTCTCCTACGAGCAGTACTTC
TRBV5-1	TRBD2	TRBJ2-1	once	CASSTSSGSYNEQFF	TGCGCCAGCAGCACTTCTAGCGGTAGCTACAATGAGCAGTTCTTC
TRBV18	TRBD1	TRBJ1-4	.	CASSPRRQGADEKLFF	TGTGCCAGCTCACCACGGAGACAGGGGGCTGATGAAAAACTGTTTTTT
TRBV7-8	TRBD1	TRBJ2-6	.	CASSPRRDRSHSGANVLTF	TGTGCCAGCAGCCCTCGCCGGGACAGGTCACACTCTGGGGCCAACGTCCTGACTTTC
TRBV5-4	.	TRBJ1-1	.	CASRPLPDAEAFF	TGTGCCAGCAGGCCCCTTCCCGATGCTGAAGCTTTCTTT
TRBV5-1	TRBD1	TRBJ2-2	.	CASSSGTGGPGELFF	TGCGCCAGCAGTTCCGGGACAGGGGGTCCGGGGGAGCTGTTTTTT
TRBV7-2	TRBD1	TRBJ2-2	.	CASSLTRDRGSGELFF	TGTGCCAGCAGCTTAACCCGGGACAGGGGATCCGGGGAGCTGTTTTTT
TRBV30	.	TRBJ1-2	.	CAWSAFLQGWGYTF	TGTGCCTGGAGCGCTTTCCTACAGGGTTGGGGCTACACCTTC
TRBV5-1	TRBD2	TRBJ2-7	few	CASSDGPGLGYEQYF	TGCGCCAGCAGCGACGGACCGGGACTAGGCTACGAGCAGTACTTC
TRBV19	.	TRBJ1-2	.	CASSIIPPSDSPPLGGYTF	TGTGCCAGTAGTATTATACCCCCCTCGGACAGCCCCCCGTTGGGTGGCTACACCTTC
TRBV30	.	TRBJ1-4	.	CAWSPGGGSTNEKLFF	TGTGCCTGGAGTCCGGGGGGAGGTTCGACTAATGAAAAACTGTTTTTT
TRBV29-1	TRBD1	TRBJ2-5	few	CSVGGQGGETQYF	TGCAGCGTCGGGGGACAGGGAGGGGAGACCCAGTACTTC